One sample yielded the 28 T cell receptor beta chains listed below, sequenced in a study of blood T cell repertoires in COVID-19. Assay used: immunoSEQ multiplex PCR; TCRdb lists only in-frame clones, some missing. The data hold over 200,000 clones, with nearly 90% observed a single time. Sequencing used PBMCs or T cells enriched from blood (not recorded which). These receptors all come from a man aged 25-40 years who had recovered from COVID-19.

The chain employs TRBV7-2 and TRBJ1-3; 7 bases align to TRBD1. Trimming removed 3 bases from V and 2 bases from J; junction bases left unmatched: 4. The germline V gene encodes CDR1 SGHTA and CDR2 FQGNSA. The CDR3 extends over 15 amino acids. The CDR3 sequence is CASSFTGVTGNTIYF. CDR3 DNA sequence: TGTGCCAGCAGCTTCACAGGGGTAACTGGAAACACCATATATTTT.

The chain links TRBV7-2 to TRBJ2-2; D might be TRBD1 (6 bases). In germline, CDR1 is SGHTA, CDR2 FQGNSA. The length of the CDR3 is 16 residues. Deletions cut 6 bases from V and 1 base from J, with 15 bases between. As DNA, the CDR3 is TGTGCCAGCAGAACTACCGGGACAATGAACACCGGGGAGCTGTTTTTT. Translated, it gives CASRTTGTMNTGELFF.

This chain connects TRBV5-1 to TRBJ1-5; no reliable D call. This CDR3 comprises 14 residues. Germline V gene data show CDR1 as SGHRS and CDR2 as YFSETQ. Trimming removed 1 base at V and 0 bases at J, with 5 bases between. This CDR3 is CASSLHYSNQPQHF. CDR3 in DNA: TGCGCCAGCAGCTTGCACTATAGCAATCAGCCCCAGCATTTT.

This chain joins TRBV30 and TRBJ1-2, with D tentatively TRBD1 (6 bases). The CDR3 spans 13 residues. From germline, CDR1 is GTSNPN and CDR2 SVGIG (reference sequence). V gave up 0 bases and J gave up 4 bases, with 9 bases separating them. In DNA, the CDR3 is TGTGCCTGGAGTGTACAGGGTGGCTATGGCTACACCTTC. Its translation is CAWSVQGGYGYTF.

About this clone itself: Germline is not matched at one junction end, which may reflect a read error. The V and J genes are TRBV7-7 and TRBJ2-2, with D possibly being TRBD1 or TRBD2 (5 bases each). Germline lookup yields CDR1 SSHAT and CDR2 FNYEAQ (reference sequence). The CDR3 consists of 14 residues. CDR3 nucleotide sequence: TGTGCTAGCAGGGAGACAGTCAACACCGGGGAGCTGTTTTTT. Protein product: CASRETVNTGELFF. Full variable domain (remainder filled in from reference TRBV7-7 and TRBJ2-2): GAGVSQSPRYKVTKRGQDVTLRCDPISSHATLYWYQQALGQGPEFLTYFNYEAQPDKSGLPSDRFSAERPEGSISTLTIQRTEQRDSAMYRCASRETVNTGELFFGEGSRLTVL.

This sequence joins TRBV4-2 and TRBJ2-3, with TRBD2 identical over 7 bases. Trimming removed 0 bases from V and 5 bases from J; junction bases left unmatched: 8. The CDR3 is 16 residues long. Germline V lookup: CDR1 LGHNA, CDR2 YNFKEQ. The CDR3 is CASSQEGLGGGDTQYF. The CDR3 DNA reads TGTGCCAGCAGCCAAGAGGGCTTGGGGGGGGGAGATACGCAGTATTTT.

This chain joins TRBV11-2 and TRBJ2-7; 10 bases fit TRBD1. V dropped 5 bases and J dropped 0; count of bases not matched to a gene: 4. The CDR3 runs 15 residues. Looked up from germline, CDR1 is SGHAT and CDR2 is FQNNGV. This CDR3 reads CASSQRQGASYEQYF. For the CDR3, the DNA is TGTGCCAGCAGCCAACGACAGGGGGCCTCCTACGAGCAGTACTTC.

This clone was detected only once. The genes are TRBV12-5 and TRBJ1-1; a weak D match, TRBD1 (6 bases). Trimming removed 2 bases at V and 5 bases at J, with 12 bases between. This CDR3 contains 14 residues. Per the germline V gene, CDR1 is LGHNT and CDR2 is FRNRAP. The CDR3 nucleotides read TGTGCTAGTGGTTTGACAGGGAGGGGGACTGAAGCTTTCTTT. Amino acids: CASGLTGRGTEAFF. Full variable domain (missing parts from reference TRBV12-5 and TRBJ1-1): DARVTQTPRHKVTEMGQEVTMRCQPILGHNTVFWYRQTMMQGLELLAYFRNRAPLDDSGMPKDRFSAEMPDATLATLKIQPSEPRDSAVYFCASGLTGRGTEAFFGQGTRLTVV.

A note on this clone: At the DNA level, this CDR3 is encoded by other sequences in the same sample as well. The chain carries TRBV4-3 and TRBJ1-2; D is undetermined. The V gene lost 0 bases and the J gene lost 0 bases, with 5 bases spanning the gap. The CDR3 covers 14 residues. Germline CDR1 LGHNA, CDR2 YSLEER. The CDR3 loop is CASSQERANYGYTF. CDR3 nucleotides: TGCGCCAGCAGCCAAGAGAGAGCTAACTATGGCTACACCTTC.

The rearrangement uses TRBV12-5 and TRBJ2-2; 9 nucleotides agree with TRBD1. Germline V gene lookup returns CDR1 LGHNT and CDR2 FRNRAP. Unmatched junction bases numbered 15, after V lost 7 bases and J lost 6 bases. The CDR3 is made up of 17 amino acids. CDR3 coding DNA: TGTGCTAGTGCCCCCCGGCCGGGACAGGGTATCGCCGGGGAGCTGTTTTTT. Its translation is CASAPRPGQGIAGELFF.

The chain has TRBV5-1 and TRBJ1-4, with a possible D match to TRBD1 (5 bases). V was shortened by 4 bases and J by 8 bases, with 15 bases between the two germline ends. Germline V gene data show CDR1 as SGHRS and CDR2 as YFSETQ. The CDR3 runs 14 residues. The CDR3: CASSIGGWGEKLFF. The CDR3 DNA sequence: TGCGCCAGCAGCATCGGGGGATGGGGCGAAAAACTGTTTTTT. Using reference TRBV5-1 and TRBJ1-4 for the parts outside the CDR3, the full variable domain is KAGVTQTPRYLIKTRGQQVTLSCSPISGHRSVSWYQQTPGQGLQFLFEYFSETQRNKGNFPGRFSGRQFSNSRSEMNVSTLELGDSALYLCASSIGGWGEKLFFGSGTQLSVL.

The chain combines TRBV18 with TRBJ2-7; weak D call: TRBD1 (5 bases). CDR1 and CDR2 from the germline V gene are KGHSH and LQKENI. The CDR3 loop spans 13 amino acids. V was shortened by 6 bases and J by 3 bases, with 12 bases between the two germline ends. CDR3 protein: CASSLGQGYEQYF. The DNA for the CDR3 is TGTGCCAGCTCCTTGGGGCAGGGCTACGAGCAGTACTTC.

In this sample, this clone turned up a few times. The V gene is TRBV25-1, the J gene TRBJ1-4, with a tentative D call TRBD1 (5 bases). There are 17 residues in the CDR3. Germline CDR1 and CDR2: MGHDK and SYGVNS. V lost 3 bases, J lost 8 bases, and 22 bases lay in between. The CDR3 loop reads CASSELGRRGKGEKLFF. CDR3 DNA: TGTGCCAGCAGTGAGTTGGGCAGGAGGGGCAAAGGGGAAAAACTGTTTTTT.

The rearrangement uses TRBV3-1 (or the pseudogene TRBV3-2) and TRBJ1-2, with D possibly matching TRBD1 (5 bases). This CDR3 has 16 residues. Trimming cost V 1 base and J 2 bases, with 14 bases left between them. The germline V gene has CDR1 LGHDT and CDR2 YNNKEL (reference sequence). DNA for the CDR3: TGTGCCAGCAGCCAAGGCGGGACCGGGGACAACTATGGCTACACCTTC. It yields the protein CASSQGGTGDNYGYTF.

This clone was detected once. This chain joins TRBV6-5 and TRBJ1-6; D is uncertain. Per the germline V gene, CDR1 is MNHEY and CDR2 is SVGAGI. The CDR3 contains 13 residues. Trimming pared 7 bases from V and 6 bases from J, leaving 10 bases between. CDR3 in amino acids: CASTGVLNSPLHF. In DNA form, the CDR3 reads TGTGCCAGCACCGGGGTCCTTAATTCACCCCTCCACTTT.

V usage is TRBV7-9 and J usage is TRBJ1-1, with a possible D match to TRBD1 (5 bases). V lost 1 base, J lost 5 bases, and 11 bases lay in between. Germline V gene lookup returns CDR1 SEHNR and CDR2 FQNEAQ (reference sequence). CDR3 length: 14 amino acids. Here the CDR3 DNA reads TGTGCCAGCAGCTTAGAGGGGATGGGGACTGAAGCTTTCTTT. This encodes CASSLEGMGTEAFF.

The rearrangement joins TRBV2 to TRBJ2-7; D call uncertain. Deletions cut 3 bases from V and 5 bases from J, with 5 bases between. The CDR3 contains 11 residues. Germline V gene sequence: CDR1 SNHLY, CDR2 FYNNEI. The DNA for the CDR3 is TGTGCCAGCAGTGAGGCTCACGAGCAGTACTTC. Protein product: CASSEAHEQYF.

The CDR3 DNA sequence: TGTGCCAGCAGAGAGGGACTAGCGGGAGAGAATGAGCAGTTCTTC. Residues: CASREGLAGENEQFF. J is TRBJ2-1 and V is TRBV28; 14 bases are shared with TRBD2. Germline loops: CDR1 MDHEN, CDR2 SYDVKM. The length of the CDR3 is 15 residues. J was trimmed by 7 bases and V by 6 bases; bases with no gene match: 5.

The chain links TRBV4-2 to TRBJ2-1, with a tentative D call TRBD1 (5 bases). V was cut by 1 base and J by 5 bases, with 15 bases left in between. There are 16 residues in the CDR3. Germline CDR1 and CDR2: LGHNA and YNFKEQ. CDR3 protein: CASSQGGYNRHNEQFF. The CDR3 bases are TGTGCCAGCAGCCAAGGGGGCTATAATAGGCACAATGAGCAGTTCTTC.

This chain uses TRBV30 with TRBJ1-4; TRBD1 is a possible D gene (6 bases). CDR3 size: 15 residues. V was pared by 5 bases and J by 7 bases, with 20 bases between. Germline CDR1 is GTSNPN and CDR2 is SVGIG (reference sequence). The CDR3 reads CAWGIRTGSGEKLFF. The CDR3 DNA sequence: TGTGCCTGGGGAATTAGAACAGGGAGCGGTGAAAAACTGTTTTTT.

The chain links TRBV7-2 to TRBJ2-3; 8 nucleotides agree with TRBD1. The V and J ends lost 5 bases and 0 bases, in that order; junction bases with no gene match: 7. CDR3 size: 16 residues. Germline lookup yields CDR1 SGHTA and CDR2 FQGNSA. CDR3 sequence reads: CASSPPGTGSTDTQYF. For the CDR3, the DNA is TGTGCCAGCAGCCCCCCCGGGACAGGTAGCACAGATACGCAGTATTTT.

CDR3 amino acids: CSVQQGLNTEAFF. The CDR3 DNA reads TGCAGCGTCCAACAGGGATTGAACACTGAAGCTTTCTTT. The chain couples TRBV29-1 to TRBJ1-1, with D possibly being TRBD1 (6 bases). The CDR3 sequence is 13 residues long. Germline V gene lookup returns CDR1 SQVTM and CDR2 ANQGSEA. V lost 6 bases to trimming and J lost 0 bases, with 11 bases between them.

This chain connects TRBV6-5 to TRBJ1-5; D gene unclear. The germline V and J ends were trimmed by 7 bases and 6 bases, with 10 bases remaining between them. The CDR3 covers 12 residues. CDR1 and CDR2 from the germline V gene are MNHEY and SVGAGI. Here the CDR3 reads CASKTRGQPQHF. CDR3 nucleotide sequence: TGTGCCAGCAAAACCCGGGGTCAGCCCCAGCATTTT.

This clone was seen more than once but under ten times. CDR3 region: CASSLEWLAFF. The CDR3 nucleotides read TGTGCCAGCAGCTTAGAATGGCTTGCTTTCTTT. The V gene is TRBV7-2, the J gene TRBJ1-1; D is ambiguous. The CDR3 runs 11 residues. The V end lost 1 base, the J end lost 11 bases, and 8 bases lay between the germline ends. Germline CDR1 is SGHTA and CDR2 is FQGNSA.

The chain employs TRBV10-1 and TRBJ2-3; D gene ambiguous. CDR1 is WNHNN, CDR2 SYGVQD, per germline (reference sequence). V lost 11 bases, J lost 0 bases, and 21 bases lay in between. The CDR3 spans 16 residues. The CDR3 region is CAWSWATSPSTDTQYF. CDR3 sequence (DNA): TGCGCCTGGTCTTGGGCGACCAGCCCTAGCACAGATACGCAGTATTTT.

This clone was recorded only once. J is TRBJ2-3 and V is TRBV5-1, with 7 positions matching TRBD2. CDR1 and CDR2 from the germline V gene are SGHRS and YFSETQ. After removal of 2 bases from V and 8 bases from J, the junction contained 8 bases not matched to a gene. This CDR3 is built from 14 residues. CDR3 region: CASSFPGTNFTQYF. CDR3 DNA: TGCGCCAGCAGCTTCCCCGGGACTAATTTTACGCAGTATTTT.

This chain connects TRBV6-5 to TRBJ1-2, with 7 bases aligning to TRBD1. V lost 10 bases, J lost 6 bases, and 14 bases stayed unmatched. CDR1 MNHEY and CDR2 SVGAGI come from the germline V gene. The CDR3 is 14 residues long. The CDR3 DNA follows: TGTGCCATCCTAAGACAGGGAATTATGAATGGCTACACCTTC. This codes for CAILRQGIMNGYTF.

This chain uses TRBV24-1 with TRBJ2-2; 9 bases match TRBD1. Germline V gene lookup returns CDR1 KGHDR and CDR2 SFDVKD. The J segment lost 7 bases and the V segment lost 6 bases, leaving 11 bases of the junction unmatched. CDR3 length equals 16 residues. The CDR3 here is CATSPFGQGKGGELFF. CDR3 sequence (DNA): TGTGCCACCAGTCCTTTTGGACAGGGGAAGGGCGGGGAGCTGTTTTTT.